The T cell receptor beta chain under discussion was sequenced for a study of T cell changes during pregnancy in multiple sclerosis. Sequencing used immunoSEQ multiplex PCR; TCRdb keeps in-frame clones, though not all of them. Of about 67,000 clones listed, approximately 93% were seen once; the top ten hold roughly 1.4%. CDR3 length: 16 amino acids. Unmatched junction bases numbered 10, after V lost 4 bases and J lost 2 bases. The germline V gene encodes CDR1 SEHNR and CDR2 FQNEAQ (reference sequence). The source is a female donor with multiple sclerosis, enrolled in a pregnancy study. The chain employs TRBV7-9 and TRBJ1-1; 7 bases align to TRBD1. The specimen comprised peripheral blood, sampled in the second trimester of pregnancy. CDR3 region: CASSSSRTGGNTEAFF. The CDR3 nucleotides read TGTGCCAGCAGCTCGAGCAGGACAGGCGGCAACACTGAAGCTTTCTTT.